Each of the 24 T cell receptor beta chains below was sequenced from the same sample in a study of CD8+ T cells in alopecia areata. Specified treatment: oral pan-JAK inhibitor, 5-10 mg twice daily. Sequencing templates came from extracted RNA that was reverse transcribed into cDNA. TCRdb's copy holds only in-frame clones and misses some; the assay was immunoSEQ multiplex PCR. The sample has approximately 210,000 clones; roughly 64% are singletons. This sample comprised CD4+ T cells sorted from blood, obtained at week 4, from a patient treated with tofacitinib. Receptors originate from a human donor with alopecia areata.

J is TRBJ2-4 and V is TRBV6-5; D is unresolved. CDR3 length equals 11 residues. CDR1 and CDR2 from the germline V gene are MNHEY and SVGAGI. Deletions cut 5 bases from V and 9 bases from J, with 8 bases between. The CDR3, as DNA: TGTGCCAGCAGTCAAACGGGCATTCAGTACTTC. This codes for CASSQTGIQYF.

The genes are TRBV6-5 and TRBJ2-6; a weak D match, TRBD2 (6 bases). CDR3 size: 15 residues. V lost 5 bases, J lost 3 bases, and 11 bases lay in between. The V gene's germline CDR1 is MNHEY and CDR2 SVGAGI. CDR3 sequence reads: CASSRGGNGANVLTF. The CDR3 coding sequence is TGTGCCAGCAGTCGCGGAGGGAATGGGGCCAACGTCCTGACTTTC.

This chain uses TRBV14 with TRBJ2-2, with D unclear. This CDR3 contains 13 residues. The germline V gene has CDR1 SGHDN and CDR2 FVKESK. Trimming took 2 bases from V and 6 from J, leaving 7 bases between them. The CDR3: CASSQSVPGELFF. Written as DNA, the CDR3 is TGTGCCAGCAGCCAATCGGTCCCCGGGGAGCTGTTTTTT.

The V gene is TRBV30, the J gene TRBJ2-1, with D unresolved. V shed 5 bases and J shed 3 bases, with 5 bases lying between them. The CDR3 covers 11 residues. CDR1 and CDR2 (germline): GTSNPN, SVGIG (reference sequence). CDR3 loop: CAWGDYNEQFF. The CDR3 DNA reads TGTGCCTGGGGGGACTACAATGAGCAGTTCTTC.

CDR3 region: CASSAGSGRSYEQYF. The CDR3 bases are TGTGCCAGCAGCGCCGGATCAGGACGGTCCTACGAGCAGTACTTC. The V call is TRBV5-8, the J call TRBJ2-7; D remains ambiguous. The germline V gene has CDR1 SGHTS and CDR2 YDEGEE. V was clipped by 4 bases and J by 1 base, with 15 bases between them. This CDR3 region has 15 residues.

The gene calls are TRBV7-9 and TRBJ2-7; no reliable D call. Germline V lookup: CDR1 SEHNR, CDR2 FQNEAQ (reference sequence). This CDR3 is 14 amino acids long. Trimming pared 5 bases from V and 2 bases from J, leaving 13 bases between. CDR3 DNA sequence: TGTGCCAGCAGCGGATCACAGCAGGCCTACGAGCAGTACTTC. Its protein product is CASSGSQQAYEQYF.

This clone was recorded a few times. The rearrangement links TRBV30 to TRBJ1-6, with 10 nucleotides matching TRBD1. This CDR3 is 15 amino acids long. Germline trimming cut 5 bases from V and 7 bases from J; bases unmatched to any gene: 8. Germline assignment: CDR1 GTSNPN and CDR2 SVGIG (reference sequence). The CDR3 DNA follows: TGTGCCTGGGAGCCCCGGGACAGGGGAAATTCACCCCTCCACTTT. Translated, it gives CAWEPRDRGNSPLHF.

This clone was detected only a few times. The V gene is TRBV7-9, the J gene TRBJ2-5; the match to TRBD2 covers 12 bases. The germline CDR1 and CDR2 sequences are SEHNR and FQNEAQ (reference sequence). V shed 5 bases, J shed 2 bases, and the junction held 3 bases outside the gene matches. The CDR3 contains 15 residues. The CDR3 is CASSRTSGAQETQYF. In DNA, the CDR3 is TGTGCCAGCAGCCGGACTAGCGGGGCACAAGAGACCCAGTACTTC.

The chain has TRBV2 and TRBJ2-7; D may match TRBD1 or TRBD2 (5 bases each). Germline V gene lookup returns CDR1 SNHLY and CDR2 FYNNEI. The CDR3 consists of 14 residues. V was shortened by 6 bases and J by 3 bases, with 15 bases between the two germline ends. The CDR3 nucleotides are TGTGCCAGCAGCCGGGACCGCTCTCTCTACGAGCAGTACTTC. Translating it yields CASSRDRSLYEQYF.

The chain links TRBV7-2 to TRBJ2-1; 9 nucleotides align to TRBD2. CDR3 length: 14 residues. Germline V gene sequence: CDR1 SGHTA, CDR2 FQGNSA. V dropped 1 base and J dropped 5; count of bases not matched to a gene: 0. This chain's CDR3 is CASSLGLADNEQFF. CDR3 in DNA: TGTGCCAGCAGCTTAGGACTAGCGGACAATGAGCAGTTCTTC.

The chain couples TRBV30 to TRBJ2-1, with 7 bases fitting TRBD2. The ends lost 7 bases at V and 0 bases at J; junction bases unmatched: 3. Germline values: CDR1 GTSNPN, CDR2 SVGIG (reference sequence). This CDR3 region has 13 residues. CDR3 loop: CASRGSSYNEQFF. In DNA, the CDR3 is TGTGCCTCGCGGGGGAGCTCCTACAATGAGCAGTTCTTC. Supplemented by reference TRBV30 and TRBJ2-1, the full variable domain reads SQTIHQWPATLVQPVGSPLSLECTVEGTSNPNLYWYRQAAGRGLQLLFYSVGIGQISSEVPQNLSASRPQDRQFILSSKKLLLSDSGFYLCASRGSSYNEQFFGPGTRLTVL.

This clone was seen just once. V gene TRBV30 combines with J gene TRBJ1-6; the match to TRBD1 covers 7 bases. V trimming: 3 bases; J trimming: 14 bases; junction bases outside the gene matches: 10. The germline V gene has CDR1 GTSNPN and CDR2 SVGIG (reference sequence). This CDR3 comprises 13 residues. The CDR3 sequence is CAWSPNRQGTLHF. The DNA for the CDR3 is TGTGCCTGGAGCCCTAACCGACAGGGAACCCTCCACTTT.

This sequence joins TRBV6-5 and TRBJ2-5; D might be TRBD1 (6 bases). Per germline, CDR1 MNHEY and CDR2 SVGAGI. This CDR3 spans 13 amino acids. The V end lost 6 bases, the J end lost 6 bases, and 14 bases lay between the germline ends. The CDR3 loop reads CASSSQGTQTQYF. The CDR3 DNA follows: TGTGCCAGCAGCAGTCAGGGGACGCAGACCCAGTACTTC.

In its sample, this clone was seen a few times. This CDR3 is also generated by other DNA sequences in the sample. The chain links TRBV5-1 to TRBJ2-5; tentative D call: TRBD2 (5 bases). Trimming took off 0 bases at V and 2 bases at J, with 11 bases between the two ends. Germline V lookup: CDR1 SGHRS, CDR2 YFSETQ. CDR3 length equals 15 residues. The CDR3 coding sequence is TGCGCCAGCAGCTTGGCCAGCGGAGGTCAAGAGACCCAGTACTTC. Translating gives CASSLASGGQETQYF.

Concerning this clone: The sample holds other DNA sequences that translate to the same CDR3. This chain links TRBV10-3 with TRBJ2-3; D call uncertain. V dropped 0 bases and J dropped 4 bases, with 5 bases sitting between them. Germline values: CDR1 ENHRY, CDR2 SYGVKD. The CDR3 loop spans 13 amino acids. DNA for the CDR3: TGTGCCATCAGTGAGTCGGGCGCAGATACGCAGTATTTT. Amino acid sequence: CAISESGADTQYF.

The chain employs TRBV10-2 and TRBJ2-2; perhaps TRBD1 as D (6 bases). Germline V gives CDR1 WSHSY, CDR2 SAAADI. The CDR3 runs 12 residues. Trimming stripped 5 bases from V and 6 bases from J, with 7 bases between. CDR3 DNA sequence: TGCGCCAGCAGTTCAGGGGCCGGGGAGCTGTTTTTT. It translates to CASSSGAGELFF.

This rearrangement joins TRBV5-6 to TRBJ1-6; 7 positions agree with TRBD1. The CDR3 runs 15 residues. Per the germline V gene, CDR1 is SGHDT and CDR2 is YYEEEE. V lost 0 bases and J lost 7; bases outside the gene matches: 4. The CDR3 spells CASSLVDRDNSPLHF. Here the CDR3 DNA reads TGTGCCAGCAGCTTGGTCGACAGGGACAATTCACCCCTCCACTTT. The whole variable domain, filled in from reference TRBV5-6 and TRBJ1-6, reads DAGVTQSPTHLIKTRGQQVTLRCSPKSGHDTVSWYQQALGQGPQFIFQYYEEEERQRGNFPDRFSGHQFPNYSSELNVNALLLGDSALYLCASSLVDRDNSPLHFGNGTRLTVT.

The rearrangement uses TRBV25-1 and TRBJ1-6; D might be TRBD1 (6 bases). Trimming removed 5 bases at V and 8 bases at J, with 16 bases between. This CDR3 has 15 residues. Germline assignment: CDR1 MGHDK and CDR2 SYGVNS. The CDR3 region has the DNA TGTGCCAGCAGTAACCTCGGGGGCGTTGATTCACCCCTCCACTTT. It encodes CASSNLGGVDSPLHF.

The chain employs TRBV7-2 and TRBJ2-5, with 10 bases lining up with TRBD2. V was pared by 5 bases and J by 5 bases, with 8 bases of the junction left unmatched. This CDR3 is 15 amino acids long. Germline values: CDR1 SGHTA, CDR2 FQGNSA. CDR3 protein: CASSNPGLAFETQYF. CDR3 DNA sequence: TGTGCCAGCAGCAACCCGGGACTAGCGTTTGAGACCCAGTACTTC.

This clone was detected once. The gene calls are TRBV4-2 and TRBJ1-2, with 7 bases aligning to TRBD1. The CDR3 runs 15 residues. The V gene end was trimmed by 1 base and the J gene end by 5 bases; junction bases not matched to a gene: 7. Germline lookup yields CDR1 LGHNA and CDR2 YNFKEQ. CDR3 sequence: CASSQVRDRVYGYTF. The CDR3, as DNA: TGTGCCAGCAGCCAAGTCCGAGACAGGGTGTATGGCTACACCTTC.

This sequence joins TRBV11-2 and TRBJ1-6, with no clear D. Between the trimmed V and J ends, which lost 1 base and 0 bases, there was a span of 7 bases. CDR1 and CDR2 from the germline V gene are SGHAT and FQNNGV. This CDR3 contains 16 residues. In DNA form, the CDR3 reads TGTGCCAGCAGCTTAGGACCGCCCTCCTATAATTCACCCCTCCACTTT. It specifies CASSLGPPSYNSPLHF.

The rearrangement links TRBV4-1 to TRBJ1-4; D call uncertain. This CDR3 is built from 14 residues. Germline V CDR1 and CDR2: MGHRA, YSYEKL. V gave up 2 bases and J gave up 5 bases, with 9 bases separating them. The CDR3, as DNA: TGCGCCAGCAGCCAATTGGGATTAAATGAAAAACTGTTTTTT. Its protein product is CASSQLGLNEKLFF.

The sample holds a few counts of this clone. The chain has TRBV10-3 and TRBJ1-3; D might be TRBD1 (5 bases). The CDR3 is 13 amino acids. Germline V gene data show CDR1 as ENHRY and CDR2 as SYGVKD. V lost 7 bases, J lost 4 bases, and 11 bases lay in between. The CDR3 is CAINGGSGNTIYF. CDR3 in DNA: TGTGCCATCAACGGGGGTTCCGGAAACACCATATATTTT.

This clone was seen a handful of times. This chain uses TRBV28 with TRBJ1-3; D remains unclear. V gave up 7 bases and J gave up 2 bases, with 6 bases separating them. This CDR3 has 12 amino acids. Per germline, CDR1 MDHEN and CDR2 SYDVKM. In DNA, the CDR3 is TGTGCCAGCACTTTCCCTGGAAACACCATATATTTT. Translation gives CASTFPGNTIYF.